The 24 T cell receptor beta chains listed next were all sequenced from one sample in a study of spatial heterogeneity in lung cancer. The study's findings and limits: Counts that tracked tumor mutation counts were those of expanded intratumoral alpha and beta TCRs.

For these TCRs, the target antigens are not known. MiXCR, run by TCRdb on the 5' RACE reads, gives a single entry per CDR3 protein. The sample has about 23,000 distinct CDR3 sequences, roughly 6.5% seen once. Time point meaning: sample taken at primary tumor resection. The sequencing used lung tumor tissue, collected at surgery. The receptors were gathered from a male donor with early-stage non-small cell lung cancer.

This clonotype turned up a few times. The rearrangement uses TRBV6-1 and TRBJ2-1, with TRBD2 matching 8 bases. This CDR3 has 13 residues. The trim removed 10 bases at V and 3 bases at J, leaving 5 bases unmatched. Per the germline V gene, CDR1 is MNHNS and CDR2 is SASEGT. The CDR3 here is CATSGGIYNEQFF. DNA of the CDR3: TGTGCCACCAGCGGGGGAATCTACAATGAGCAGTTCTTC.

This clonotype appeared many times. This chain joins TRBV6-5 and TRBJ1-5; D remains ambiguous. There are 15 residues in the CDR3. Germline V lookup: CDR1 MNHEY, CDR2 SVGAGI. Trimming cost V 2 bases and J 2 bases, with 10 bases left between them. The CDR3 coding sequence is TGTGCCAGCAGTTACACCGGGGTCCGCAATCAGCCCCAGCATTTT. This codes for CASSYTGVRNQPQHF.

By its share, this clonotype is medium-sized. The chain is built from TRBV6-5 and TRBJ1-5, with D perhaps TRBD1 (5 bases). V lost 6 bases to trimming and J lost 6 bases, with 15 bases between them. The CDR3 extends over 14 amino acids. Germline values: CDR1 MNHEY, CDR2 SVGAGI. Here the CDR3 reads CASRPSKGVQPQHF. As DNA, the CDR3 is TGTGCCAGCAGGCCCTCGAAAGGGGTTCAGCCCCAGCATTTT.

CDR3 sequence (DNA): TGTGCCAGTAGTCGAAGTGGGGGCGCGGGTGAAAAACTGTTTTTT. Residues: CASSRSGGAGEKLFF. The rearrangement links TRBV19 to TRBJ1-4; the D gene is possibly TRBD1 (6 bases). The V and J ends lost 5 bases and 7 bases respectively, with 17 bases between them. This CDR3 is 15 amino acids long. Germline V lookup: CDR1 LNHDA, CDR2 SQIVND (reference sequence).

Concerning this clonotype: Just one base apart from a much larger clone, this may be a read error. The CDR3 end shows no conserved phenylalanine or tryptophan, and so a read error is likely. The chain joins TRBV3-1 to TRBJ2-7; D ambiguous. Germline CDR1 is LGHDT and CDR2 is YNNKEL (reference sequence). Trimming stripped 4 bases from V and 2 bases from J, with 6 bases between. This CDR3 comprises 12 residues. CDR3 nucleotides: TGTGCCAGCAGCCGAAAGGCCTACGAGCAGTACATC. It is translated as CASSRKAYEQYI.

V gene TRBV7-9 combines with J gene TRBJ1-1; D is possibly TRBD1 (5 bases). Deletions cut 4 bases from V and 5 bases from J, with 11 bases between. Germline V gives CDR1 SEHNR, CDR2 FQNEAQ (reference sequence). This CDR3 spans 13 amino acids. The DNA of the CDR3 is TGTGCCAGCAGCTCCCAGGGCTGGACTGAAGCTTTCTTT. Its protein product is CASSSQGWTEAFF.

This clonotype showed up many times. The rearrangement uses TRBV3-1 and TRBJ1-1; no reliable D call. V lost 4 bases, J lost 0 bases, and 18 bases lay in between. This CDR3 region has 17 residues. CDR1 and CDR2 (germline): LGHDT, YNNKEL (reference sequence). In DNA, the CDR3 is TGTGCCAGCAGCCCTCAACACCGAGGGAGCATGAACACTGAAGCTTTCTTT. It translates to CASSPQHRGSMNTEAFF. Combining the CDR3 with reference TRBV3-1 and TRBJ1-1 gives the whole variable domain DTAVSQTPKYLVTQMGNDKSIKCEQNLGHDTMYWYKQDSKKFLKIMFSYNNKELIINETVPNRFSPKSPDKAHLNLHINSLELGDSAVYFCASSPQHRGSMNTEAFFGQGTRLTVV.

By its share, this clonotype is medium-sized. The CDR3 DNA sequence: TGTGCCAGCAGCTTTATGGGCGAAGCTTTCTTT. This encodes CASSFMGEAFF. The chain uses TRBV5-6 and TRBJ1-1; D not resolved. Germline V gene lookup returns CDR1 SGHDT and CDR2 YYEEEE. The CDR3 covers 11 residues. V gave up 2 bases and J gave up 8 bases, with 7 bases separating them.

This clonotype was seen many times. This sequence joins TRBV12-3 or TRBV12-4 and TRBJ2-3; unclear D gene. Deletions cut 1 base from V and 2 bases from J, with 7 bases between. The CDR3 sequence is 14 residues long. DNA of the CDR3: TGTGCCAGCAGTTTAGTCTTAAACACAGATACGCAGTATTTT. Protein product: CASSLVLNTDTQYF.

The sample holds many counts of this clonotype. The rearrangement links TRBV28 to TRBJ2-3; no clear D gene. The CDR3 is made up of 15 amino acids. The germline CDR1 and CDR2 sequences are MDHEN and SYDVKM. The ends were cut back, 2 bases at V and 5 bases at J, with 14 bases in the middle. CDR3 in DNA: TGTGCCAGCAGTTTAGGCAGCCTCCATCAAGATACGCAGTATTTT. Translating gives CASSLGSLHQDTQYF.

This clonotype was recorded at least ten times. The CDR3 region is CATSRANYGYTF. CDR3 nucleotides: TGTGCCACCAGCAGAGCCAACTATGGCTACACCTTC. The chain is built from TRBV15 and TRBJ1-2; the D is unclear. The V gene's germline CDR1 is LNHNV and CDR2 YYDKDF (reference sequence). The CDR3 is 12 amino acids. The V end lost 1 base, the J end lost 2 bases, and 2 bases lay between the germline ends. The whole variable domain, filled in from reference TRBV15 and TRBJ1-2, reads DAMVIQNPRYQVTQFGKPVTLSCSQTLNHNVMYWYQQKSSQAPKLLFHYYDKDFNNEADTPDNFQSRRPNTSFCFLDIRSPGLGDTAMYLCATSRANYGYTFGSGTRLTVV.

This clonotype was seen at least ten times. V and J are TRBV5-1 and TRBJ2-1; 7 bases map to TRBD1. CDR1 SGHRS and CDR2 YFSETQ come from the germline V gene. The CDR3 covers 14 residues. With V trimmed by 1 base and J by 5 bases, 3 bases remained unmatched. CDR3 sequence: CASSLLGTDNEQFF. For the CDR3, the DNA is TGCGCCAGCAGCTTGTTAGGGACAGACAATGAGCAGTTCTTC.

There are many counts of this clonotype. V gene TRBV29-1 combines with J gene TRBJ2-7; the match to TRBD2 covers 7 bases. This CDR3 contains 14 residues. Germline CDR1 and CDR2: SQVTM and ANQGSEA. The V and J ends lost 4 bases and 5 bases, in that order; junction bases with no gene match: 11. CDR3 sequence (DNA): TGCAGCGTTGTAAGGGGCACGGGGGGAAACGAGCAGTACTTC. It encodes CSVVRGTGGNEQYF.

This clonotype was picked up a small number of times. The rearrangement joins TRBV6-2 or TRBV6-3 to TRBJ2-7, with D maybe TRBD1 (6 bases). V lost 7 bases and J 5 bases, leaving 18 bases between the germline ends. CDR1 is MNHEY and CDR2 is SVGEGT in the germline V gene. This CDR3 comprises 14 residues. The CDR3 loop reads CASTRDRWGDEQYF. CDR3 coding DNA: TGTGCCAGCACCAGAGACAGGTGGGGAGACGAGCAGTACTTC.

This clonotype was detected only a few times. V is TRBV28 and J is TRBJ2-5; D is perhaps TRBD1 or TRBD2 (5 bases each). Trimming cost V 10 bases and J 9 bases, with 27 bases left between them. The germline V gene has CDR1 MDHEN and CDR2 SYDVKM. This CDR3 has 15 amino acids. The CDR3 nucleotides read TGTGCCACCCTCCAGGAGAGGGGCTGGCTAAATTCCCAGTACTTC. Amino acid sequence: CATLQERGWLNSQYF.

In this sample, this clonotype turned up many times. This chain joins TRBV6-5 and TRBJ1-5; 11 nucleotides line up with TRBD1. The trim removed 5 bases at V and 6 bases at J, leaving 3 bases unmatched. In germline, CDR1 is MNHEY, CDR2 SVGAGI. The CDR3 is made up of 14 amino acids. CDR3 protein: CASSAGTGGQPQHF. The CDR3 DNA is TGTGCCAGCAGTGCCGGGACAGGGGGTCAGCCCCAGCATTTT.

This clonotype showed up many times. The J gene is TRBJ2-2, the V gene TRBV20-1, with D perhaps given as TRBD1 or TRBD2 (6 bases each). V dropped 6 bases and J dropped 1 base, with 12 bases sitting between them. Germline CDR1 DFQATT, CDR2 SNEGSKA (reference sequence). This CDR3 comprises 14 residues. CDR3 in DNA: TGCAGTGCAGGGGGGTTGGGGAACACCGGGGAGCTGTTTTTT. Amino acid sequence: CSAGGLGNTGELFF.

This clonotype was seen repeatedly, ten times or more. V and J are TRBV12-3 or TRBV12-4 and TRBJ2-6; no clear D gene. This CDR3 comprises 14 residues. V was trimmed by 10 bases and J by 0 bases, leaving 10 bases between them. The CDR3 sequence is CAISAVSGANVLTF. CDR3 coding DNA: TGTGCCATCTCGGCCGTCTCTGGGGCCAACGTCCTGACTTTC.

This clonotype was found many times. V gene TRBV24-1 combines with J gene TRBJ2-3; D is unresolved. Germline CDR1 reads KGHDR; CDR2 reads SFDVKD. The CDR3 extends over 12 amino acids. The V and J ends lost 1 base and 2 bases respectively, with 0 bases between them. In DNA form, the CDR3 reads TGTGCCACCAGTGATTTCACAGATACGCAGTATTTT. Protein sequence: CATSDFTDTQYF.

The V call is TRBV9, the J call TRBJ2-2, with D perhaps matching TRBD2 (6 bases). The CDR3 totals 17 residues. Per the germline V gene, CDR1 is SGDLS and CDR2 is YYNGEE. The V and J ends lost 3 bases and 0 bases respectively, with 15 bases between them. The CDR3 bases are TGTGCCAGCAGCGAGCCGGGACTTACAGCGAACACCGGGGAGCTGTTTTTT. It translates to CASSEPGLTANTGELFF.

V usage is TRBV2 and J usage is TRBJ1-6, with D tentatively TRBD1 (6 bases). The germline V gene has CDR1 SNHLY and CDR2 FYNNEI. The V gene lost 4 bases and the J gene lost 7 bases, with 8 bases spanning the gap. This CDR3 comprises 13 residues. For the CDR3, the DNA is TGTGCCAGCAGTGGTACAGGGAATTCACCCCTCCACTTT. Its translation is CASSGTGNSPLHF.

In this sample, this clonotype turned up many times. The CDR3 bases are TGTGCCAGCAGCCCCGGGACGGACCTCAACGAGCAGTACTTC. The encoded protein is CASSPGTDLNEQYF. The rearrangement joins TRBV11-2 to TRBJ2-7; D is possibly TRBD1 or TRBD2 (5 bases each). V was clipped by 5 bases and J by 5 bases, with 16 bases between them. The germline V gene encodes CDR1 SGHAT and CDR2 FQNNGV. This CDR3 comprises 14 residues.

This clonotype was detected many times. This chain joins TRBV7-8 and TRBJ2-2, with D maybe TRBD2 (6 bases). The germline V gene has CDR1 SGHVS and CDR2 FQNEAQ. With 1 base removed from V and 4 bases from J, the gap between germline ends came to 13 bases. The CDR3 totals 16 residues. The chain's CDR3 is CASSLDGGASTGELFF. CDR3 in DNA: TGTGCCAGCAGCTTAGACGGGGGAGCGAGCACCGGGGAGCTGTTTTTT.

This clonotype showed up many times. V and J are TRBV5-1 and TRBJ2-5; D call uncertain. V shed 2 bases and J shed 1 base, with 6 bases lying between them. CDR1 is SGHRS, CDR2 YFSETQ, per germline. This CDR3 spans 13 amino acids. CDR3 amino acids: CASSFQIQETQYF. The CDR3 DNA follows: TGCGCCAGCAGCTTCCAGATCCAAGAGACCCAGTACTTC.